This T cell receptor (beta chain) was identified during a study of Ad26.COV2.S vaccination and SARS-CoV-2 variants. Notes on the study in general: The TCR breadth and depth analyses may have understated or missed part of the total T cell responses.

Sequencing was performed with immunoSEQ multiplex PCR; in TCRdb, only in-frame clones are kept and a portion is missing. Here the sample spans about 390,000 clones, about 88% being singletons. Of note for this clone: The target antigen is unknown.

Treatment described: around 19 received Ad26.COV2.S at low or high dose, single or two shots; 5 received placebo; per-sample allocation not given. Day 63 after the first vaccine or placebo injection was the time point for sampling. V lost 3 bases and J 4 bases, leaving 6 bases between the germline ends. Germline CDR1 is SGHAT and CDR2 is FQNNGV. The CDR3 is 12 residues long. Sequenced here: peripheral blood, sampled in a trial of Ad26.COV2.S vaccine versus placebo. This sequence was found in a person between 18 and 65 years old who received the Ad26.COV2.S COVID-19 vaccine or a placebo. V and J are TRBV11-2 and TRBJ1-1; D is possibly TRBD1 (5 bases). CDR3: CASSFTGTEAFF. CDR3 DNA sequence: TGTGCCAGCAGCTTCACAGGCACTGAAGCTTTCTTT.